The 16 T cell receptor beta chains listed next were all sequenced from one sample in a study of blood T cell repertoires in COVID-19. TCRdb's table, derived via immunoSEQ multiplex PCR, lists solely in-frame clones and lacks some. The sample shows more than 70,000 clones, approximately 86% of them seen only once. The specimen sequenced was peripheral blood. These receptor sequences come from a woman at least 80 years old with acute or convalescent COVID-19.

CDR3 in DNA: TGTGCCAGCAGGAGGGAGTACAATGAGCAGTTCTTC. Translated, it gives CASRREYNEQFF. This sequence joins TRBV27 and TRBJ2-1; tentative D call: TRBD2 (5 bases). This CDR3 is 12 amino acids long. Germline lookup yields CDR1 MNHEY and CDR2 SMNVEV (reference sequence). Trimming shortened V by 6 bases and J by 4 bases, and 7 bases separated the two germline ends.

The chain's CDR3 is CASSPAGGTGELFF. CDR3 bases: TGTGCCAGCAGTCCAGCGGGGGGCACCGGGGAGCTGTTTTTT. The rearrangement uses TRBV25-1 and TRBJ2-2; 9 bases are a match to TRBD2. Per the germline V gene, CDR1 is MGHDK and CDR2 is SYGVNS. V lost 5 bases and J lost 4; bases outside the gene matches: 2. This CDR3 is 14 amino acids long.

The chain recombines TRBV9 with TRBJ1-3, with 8 bases aligning to TRBD1. CDR1 is SGDLS and CDR2 is YYNGEE in the germline V gene. V shed 4 bases, J shed 0 bases, and the junction held 6 bases outside the gene matches. The CDR3 loop spans 16 amino acids. The CDR3 here is CASSFGTGFSGNTIYF. As DNA, the CDR3 is TGTGCCAGCAGCTTCGGGACAGGCTTCTCTGGAAACACCATATATTTT.

The V gene is TRBV5-5, the J gene TRBJ2-7, with 9 bases aligning to TRBD1. The CDR3 is made up of 14 amino acids. After removal of 7 bases from V and 2 bases from J, the junction contained 7 bases not matched to a gene. Germline CDR1 is SGHKS and CDR2 is YYEKEE (reference sequence). DNA for the CDR3: TGTGCCAGCGCCCCGGGACAGGGAACCTACGAGCAGTACTTC. It specifies CASAPGQGTYEQYF.

The chain carries TRBV27 and TRBJ1-2; TRBD1 agrees at 11 bases. Trimming removed 4 bases from V and 7 bases from J; junction bases left unmatched: 5. The germline V gene has CDR1 MNHEY and CDR2 SMNVEV (reference sequence). The CDR3 totals 14 residues. The CDR3 region has the DNA TGTGCCAGCAGTTGGGGTGGGACAGGGGGTGGCTACACCTTC. Protein product: CASSWGGTGGGYTF.

V gene TRBV6-1 combines with J gene TRBJ1-2, with D perhaps matching TRBD1 (5 bases). The V gene lost 3 bases and the J gene lost 4 bases, with 9 bases spanning the gap. CDR3 size: 13 residues. Germline values: CDR1 MNHNS, CDR2 SASEGT. The CDR3 region has the DNA TGTGCCAGCAGTGAGACAGAAATCTATGGCTACACCTTC. Amino acid sequence: CASSETEIYGYTF.

The gene calls are TRBV28 and TRBJ1-4; a weak D match, TRBD1 (5 bases). The CDR3 contains 13 residues. V lost 6 bases to trimming and J lost 11 bases, with 16 bases between them. Germline-derived CDR1 and CDR2 are MDHEN and SYDVKM. CDR3 nucleotides: TGTGCCAGCAGCCAGGGAATACGAAATAAACTGTTTTTT. It translates to CASSQGIRNKLFF.

This clone was counted between two and nine times. The rearrangement links TRBV4-1 to TRBJ1-2, with 11 bases matching TRBD1. CDR1 and CDR2 from the germline V gene are MGHRA and YSYEKL. The CDR3 sequence is 14 residues long. J gave up 6 bases and V 4 bases, and 4 bases lay outside the gene matches. CDR3 in DNA: TGCGCCAGCAGCCCGGGGACAGGGGGGCATGGCTACACCTTC. As protein: CASSPGTGGHGYTF.

This clone appeared a few times. CDR3: CAWIVTGTGGYYSNQPQHF. The CDR3 DNA follows: TGTGCCTGGATTGTCACCGGGACAGGGGGCTACTATAGCAATCAGCCCCAGCATTTT. The chain links TRBV30 to TRBJ1-5; 12 bases are a match to TRBD1. Germline CDR1 is GTSNPN and CDR2 is SVGIG (reference sequence). The CDR3 runs 19 residues. V lost 4 bases to trimming and J lost 0 bases; unmatched junction nucleotides: 13. Combining the CDR3 with reference TRBV30 and TRBJ1-5 gives the whole variable domain SQTIHQWPATLVQPVGSPLSLECTVEGTSNPNLYWYRQAAGRGLQLLFYSVGIGQISSEVPQNLSASRPQDRQFILSSKKLLLSDSGFYLCAWIVTGTGGYYSNQPQHFGDGTRLSIL.

The genes are TRBV2 and TRBJ2-1; 11 bases fit TRBD2. After removal of 2 bases from V and 8 bases from J, the junction contained 5 bases not matched to a gene. The CDR3 sequence is 15 residues long. Germline V gene data show CDR1 as SNHLY and CDR2 as FYNNEI. The CDR3 here is CASSETSGGTHEQFF. In DNA form, the CDR3 reads TGTGCCAGCAGTGAAACTAGCGGGGGCACCCATGAGCAGTTCTTC.

The chain combines TRBV2 with TRBJ1-4; 7 nucleotides match TRBD1. V was pared by 5 bases and J by 4 bases, with 4 bases of the junction left unmatched. The CDR3 is 14 amino acids. Germline V gene lookup returns CDR1 SNHLY and CDR2 FYNNEI. The CDR3 DNA follows: TGTGCCAGCAGTAAGGGACAGCTTAATGAAAAACTGTTTTTT. It is translated as CASSKGQLNEKLFF.

The chain joins TRBV6-5 to TRBJ2-7; 9 positions agree with TRBD1. Germline CDR1 is MNHEY and CDR2 is SVGAGI. The CDR3 contains 15 residues. J was trimmed by 4 bases and V by 7 bases; bases with no gene match: 11. CDR3 sequence reads: CASTSPGQGGYEQYF. The CDR3 DNA reads as TGTGCCAGCACCTCGCCGGGACAGGGAGGGTACGAGCAGTACTTC.

This chain uses TRBV24-1 with TRBJ1-1; D is ambiguous. The CDR3 contains 13 residues. Germline-derived CDR1 and CDR2 are KGHDR and SFDVKD. Trimming removed 0 bases at V and 8 bases at J, with 9 bases between. The CDR3 sequence: CATSDLSSSEAFF. As DNA, the CDR3 is TGTGCCACCAGTGATTTGAGTAGTTCCGAAGCTTTCTTT.

Notes on this clone: One junction end disagrees with the germline gene, perhaps due to a read error. V usage is TRBV4-2 and J usage is TRBJ2-4; the match to TRBD2 covers 7 bases. Looked up from germline, CDR1 is LGHNA and CDR2 is YNFKEQ. The CDR3 loop spans 16 amino acids. The CDR3 reads CASSQAASGAKNIQYF. In DNA, the CDR3 is TGTGCCAGCAGCCAAGCTGCAAGCGGGGCCAAAAACATTCAGTACTTT.

This clone was detected a few times. V is TRBV2 and J is TRBJ1-5, with 7 nucleotides matching TRBD1. The CDR3 sequence is 14 residues long. Germline CDR1 reads SNHLY; CDR2 reads FYNNEI. V gave up 2 bases and J gave up 4 bases; unmatched junction bases: 2. The CDR3 DNA is TGTGCCAGCAGTGAACAGGGGGGTAATCAGCCCCAGCATTTT. Its protein is CASSEQGGNQPQHF.

The chain joins TRBV6-5 to TRBJ2-7, with D perhaps matching TRBD1 (5 bases). Germline V gene data show CDR1 as MNHEY and CDR2 as SVGAGI. V gave up 0 bases and J gave up 5 bases, with 11 bases separating them. The length of the CDR3 is 14 residues. The CDR3 reads CASSYSSGSHEQYF. CDR3 nucleotide sequence: TGTGCCAGCAGTTACTCCTCAGGGTCCCACGAGCAGTACTTC.